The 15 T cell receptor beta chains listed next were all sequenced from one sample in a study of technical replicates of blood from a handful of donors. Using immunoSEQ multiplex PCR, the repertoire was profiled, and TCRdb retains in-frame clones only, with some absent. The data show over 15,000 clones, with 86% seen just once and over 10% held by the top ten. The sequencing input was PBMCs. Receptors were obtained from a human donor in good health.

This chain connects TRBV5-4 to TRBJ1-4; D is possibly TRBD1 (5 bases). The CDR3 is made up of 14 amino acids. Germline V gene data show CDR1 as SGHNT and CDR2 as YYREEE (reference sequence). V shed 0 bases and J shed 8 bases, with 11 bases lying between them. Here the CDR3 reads CASSLEGAREKLFF. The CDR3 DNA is TGTGCCAGCAGCTTGGAAGGGGCCCGGGAAAAACTGTTTTTT.

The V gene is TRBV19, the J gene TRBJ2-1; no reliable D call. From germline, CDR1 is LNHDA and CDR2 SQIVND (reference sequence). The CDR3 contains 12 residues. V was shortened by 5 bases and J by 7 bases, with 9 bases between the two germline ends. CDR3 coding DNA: TGTGCCAGTAGTCCCTCCGGGAATGAGCAGTTCTTC. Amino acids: CASSPSGNEQFF.

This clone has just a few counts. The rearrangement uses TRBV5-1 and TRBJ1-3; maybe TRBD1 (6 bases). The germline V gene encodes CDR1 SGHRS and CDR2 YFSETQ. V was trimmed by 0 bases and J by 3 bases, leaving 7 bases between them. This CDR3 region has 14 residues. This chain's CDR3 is CASSLGDNGNTIYF. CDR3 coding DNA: TGCGCCAGCAGCTTGGGGGACAATGGAAACACCATATATTTT.

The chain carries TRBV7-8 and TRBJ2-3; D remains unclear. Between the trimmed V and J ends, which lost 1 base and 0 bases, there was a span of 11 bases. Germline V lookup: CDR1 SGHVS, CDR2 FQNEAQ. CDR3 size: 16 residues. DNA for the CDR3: TGTGCCAGCAGCTTAGAGTCCCTAACTAGCACAGATACGCAGTATTTT. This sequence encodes CASSLESLTSTDTQYF. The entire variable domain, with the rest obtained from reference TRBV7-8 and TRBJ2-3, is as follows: GAGVSQSPRYKVAKRGQDVALRCDPISGHVSLFWYQQALGQGPEFLTYFQNEAQLDKSGLPSDRFFAERPEGSVSTLKIQRTQQEDSAVYLCASSLESLTSTDTQYFGPGTRLTVL.

CDR3 region: CAWSVWGRDTQYF. CDR3 nucleotides: TGTGCCTGGAGTGTATGGGGCAGAGATACGCAGTATTTT. J is TRBJ2-3 and V is TRBV30, with a possible D match to TRBD1 (5 bases). V was cut by 0 bases and J by 5 bases, with 9 bases left in between. Looked up from germline, CDR1 is GTSNPN and CDR2 is SVGIG (reference sequence). CDR3 size: 13 residues. Based on the CDR3 plus reference TRBV30 and TRBJ2-3, the full variable domain is SQTIHQWPATLVQPVGSPLSLECTVEGTSNPNLYWYRQAAGRGLQLLFYSVGIGQISSEVPQNLSASRPQDRQFILSSKKLLLSDSGFYLCAWSVWGRDTQYFGPGTRLTVL.

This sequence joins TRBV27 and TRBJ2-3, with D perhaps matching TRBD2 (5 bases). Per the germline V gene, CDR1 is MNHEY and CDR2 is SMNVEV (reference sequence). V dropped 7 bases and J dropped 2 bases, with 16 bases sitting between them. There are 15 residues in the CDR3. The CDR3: CASTQRVGYTDTQYF. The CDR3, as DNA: TGTGCCAGCACCCAGAGGGTAGGATACACAGATACGCAGTATTTT.

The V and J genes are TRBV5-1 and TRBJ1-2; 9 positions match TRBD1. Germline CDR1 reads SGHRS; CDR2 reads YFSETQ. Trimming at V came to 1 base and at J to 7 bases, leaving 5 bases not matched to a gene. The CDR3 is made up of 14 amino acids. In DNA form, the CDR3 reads TGCGCCAGCAGCTTGAAACAGGGGGCCGGTGGCTACACCTTC. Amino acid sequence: CASSLKQGAGGYTF.

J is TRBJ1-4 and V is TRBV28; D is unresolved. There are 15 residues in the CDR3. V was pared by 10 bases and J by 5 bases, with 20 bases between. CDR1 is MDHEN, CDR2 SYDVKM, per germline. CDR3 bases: TGTGCCACGTCTAGTGTGGGGAGACCAAATGAAAAACTGTTTTTT. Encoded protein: CATSSVGRPNEKLFF.

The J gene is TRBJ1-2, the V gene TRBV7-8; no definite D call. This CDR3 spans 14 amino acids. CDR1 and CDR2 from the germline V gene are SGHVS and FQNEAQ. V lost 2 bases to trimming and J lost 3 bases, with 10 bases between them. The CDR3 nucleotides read TGTGCCAGCAGCTTATCTGGCAGTTACTATGGCTACACCTTC. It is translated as CASSLSGSYYGYTF.

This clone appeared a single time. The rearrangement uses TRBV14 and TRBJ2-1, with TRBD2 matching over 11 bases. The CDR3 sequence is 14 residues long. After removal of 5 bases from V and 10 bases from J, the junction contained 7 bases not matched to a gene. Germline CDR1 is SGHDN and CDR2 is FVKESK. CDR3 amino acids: CASSYLAGGHEQFF. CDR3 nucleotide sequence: TGTGCCAGCAGCTATTTAGCGGGAGGGCACGAGCAGTTCTTC. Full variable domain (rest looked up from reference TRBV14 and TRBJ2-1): EAGVTQFPSHSVIEKGQTVTLRCDPISGHDNLYWYRRVMGKEIKFLLHFVKESKQDESGMPNNRFLAERTGGTYSTLKVQPAELEDSGVYFCASSYLAGGHEQFFGPGTRLTVL.

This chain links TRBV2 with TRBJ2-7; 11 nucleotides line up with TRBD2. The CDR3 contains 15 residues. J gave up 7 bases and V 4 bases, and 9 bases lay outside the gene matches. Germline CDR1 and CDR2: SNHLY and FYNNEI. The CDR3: CASSGRGTSGTEQYF. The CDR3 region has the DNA TGTGCCAGCAGTGGGAGGGGGACTAGCGGTACGGAGCAGTACTTC.

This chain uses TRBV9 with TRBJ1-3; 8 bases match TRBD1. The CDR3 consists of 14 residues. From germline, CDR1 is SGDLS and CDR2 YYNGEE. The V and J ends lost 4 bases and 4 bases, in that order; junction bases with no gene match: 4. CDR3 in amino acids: CASSLTGAGNTIYF. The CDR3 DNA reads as TGTGCCAGCAGCCTGACAGGGGCCGGAAACACCATATATTTT.

CDR3 DNA: TGTGCCAGCAGTTTGGTGACGACAGCCCGGAATAATGAAAAACTGTTTTTT. This sequence encodes CASSLVTTARNNEKLFF. The rearrangement uses TRBV27 and TRBJ1-4; D may be TRBD1 (5 bases). The CDR3 is 17 residues long. V was shortened by 3 bases and J by 4 bases, with 18 bases between the two germline ends. The germline V gene encodes CDR1 MNHEY and CDR2 SMNVEV (reference sequence).

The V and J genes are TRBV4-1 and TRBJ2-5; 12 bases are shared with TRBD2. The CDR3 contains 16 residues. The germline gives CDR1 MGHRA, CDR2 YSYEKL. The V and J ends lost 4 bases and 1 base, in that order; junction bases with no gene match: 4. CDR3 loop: CASSPLGLAGQETQYF. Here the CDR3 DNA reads TGCGCCAGCAGCCCACTGGGACTAGCGGGCCAAGAGACCCAGTACTTC.

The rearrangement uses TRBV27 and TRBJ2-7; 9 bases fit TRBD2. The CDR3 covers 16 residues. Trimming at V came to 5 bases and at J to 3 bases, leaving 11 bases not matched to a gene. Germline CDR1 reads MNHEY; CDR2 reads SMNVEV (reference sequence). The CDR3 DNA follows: TGTGCCAGCAGTACTCTAGCGGGGATCTATTACTACGAGCAGTACTTC. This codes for CASSTLAGIYYYEQYF.